This record looks at one T cell receptor beta chain sequence and its context. As to time point: pretreatment peripheral blood. The sample is drawn from a study of PD-L1 blockade in urothelial cancer. The data were produced by immunoSEQ multiplex PCR, yet TCRdb's version contains in-frame clones alone and is incomplete. The repertoire holds under 55,000 clones, with about 88% as singletons. Losses at the gene ends were 4 bases for V and 2 bases for J; bases not matched to a gene: 15. CDR1 and CDR2 (germline): MNHNS, SASEGT. The CDR3 runs 19 residues. Source: PBMCs, taken around atezolizumab (anti-PD-L1) treatment. This chain connects TRBV6-1 to TRBJ1-1, with 11 positions matching TRBD1. This sequence originates from a donor aged 40 or over with urothelial cancer. CDR3 region: CASSAVPGQGGRPNTEAFF. The CDR3 DNA reads as TGTGCCAGCAGTGCAGTCCCGGGACAGGGGGGGAGGCCTAACACTGAAGCTTTCTTT.